Listed below are T cell receptor beta chains from one sample, sequenced in a study of shared clonotypes between healthy human individuals. TCRdb's table, derived via immunoSEQ multiplex PCR, lists solely in-frame clones and lacks some. Of approximately 400,000 clones listed, approximately 96% are singletons. The sequencing sample was made of memory CD8+ T cells sorted from blood. These receptors all come from a man younger than 45 in good health. Each CDR3 is given with its conserved first and last residue. The D gene is left open where the match is weak. Size values are once, few and many counts, or a class for expanded clones, and some rows have none.

V gene: TRBV6-1; D gene: -; J gene: TRBJ2-2; clone size: -; CDR3 length: 17; CDR3 protein: CASSGVVYSGNTGELFF; CDR3 DNA: TGTGCCAGCAGTGGAGTGGTTTATAGCGGGAACACCGGGGAGCTGTTTTTT
V gene: TRBV7-9; D gene: TRBD1; J gene: TRBJ2-5; clone size: once; CDR3 length: 18; CDR3 protein: CASSFRDRGHRGQETQYF; CDR3 DNA: TGTGCCAGCAGCTTCCGGGACAGGGGTCATAGGGGGCAAGAGACCCAGTACTTC
V gene: TRBV2; D gene: TRBD1; J gene: TRBJ1-1; clone size: once; CDR3 length: 13; CDR3 protein: CASLREGAGEAFF; CDR3 DNA: TGTGCCAGCCTTAGGGAGGGGGCGGGTGAAGCTTTCTTT
V gene: TRBV5-4; D gene: -; J gene: TRBJ1-4; clone size: -; CDR3 length: 14; CDR3 protein: CASSLESTNEKLFF; CDR3 DNA: TGTGCCAGCAGCTTGGAAAGCACTAATGAAAAACTGTTTTTT
V gene: TRBV9; D gene: TRBD2; J gene: TRBJ2-1; clone size: -; CDR3 length: 15; CDR3 protein: CASSAQREGLTEQFF; CDR3 DNA: TGTGCCAGCAGCGCCCAGCGGGAGGGCCTTACTGAGCAGTTCTTC
V gene: TRBV10-3; D gene: TRBD2; J gene: TRBJ2-1; clone size: -; CDR3 length: 16; CDR3 protein: CAISESKLAGRAEQFF; CDR3 DNA: TGTGCCATCAGTGAGTCGAAACTAGCGGGAAGGGCTGAGCAGTTCTTC
V gene: TRBV2; D gene: -; J gene: TRBJ2-7; clone size: -; CDR3 length: 14; CDR3 protein: CASTGGHQTYEQYF; CDR3 DNA: TGTGCCAGCACGGGGGGACACCAGACGTACGAGCAGTACTTC
V gene: TRBV27; D gene: TRBD2; J gene: TRBJ2-2; clone size: -; CDR3 length: 16; CDR3 protein: CASSLDAGANTGELFF; CDR3 DNA: TGTGCCAGCAGTTTAGATGCGGGGGCGAACACCGGGGAGCTGTTTTTT
V gene: TRBV7-9; D gene: TRBD1; J gene: TRBJ2-7; clone size: -; CDR3 length: 15; CDR3 protein: CASSLGQGAFYEQYF; CDR3 DNA: TGTGCCAGCAGCTTGGGACAGGGGGCCTTCTACGAGCAGTACTTC
V gene: TRBV19; D gene: -; J gene: TRBJ2-5; clone size: -; CDR3 length: 11; CDR3 protein: CASSIRETQYF; CDR3 DNA: TGTGCCAGTAGTATTCGAGAGACCCAGTACTTC